The clone carrying this T cell receptor beta chain has more than one count but fewer than ten. Sample-barcoded 5' priming and a J-beta primer mix drove a second PCR of about 6 to 12 cycles. Every sample gave at least 2.5 million paired-end reads containing CDR3. TCRdb processed the 5' RACE reads anew with MiXCR; each CDR3 protein has one entry. Here the sample spans about 1,500,000 distinct CDR3 sequences, around 39% being singletons. This sample was included in a study of blood T cells in healthy people across ages. Between the trimmed V and J ends, which lost 6 bases and 8 bases, there was a span of 19 bases. The germline CDR1 and CDR2 sequences are MNHEY and SVGAGI. The CDR3 consists of 15 residues.

The clonotype originates from a woman between 18 and 29 years old in good health. The gene calls are TRBV6-5 and TRBJ1-4; a possible D gene is TRBD1 (5 bases). Material: blood. The CDR3 reads CASSSEKGWGEKLFF. In DNA, the CDR3 is TGTGCCAGCAGCTCGGAGAAGGGGTGGGGCGAAAAACTGTTTTTT.